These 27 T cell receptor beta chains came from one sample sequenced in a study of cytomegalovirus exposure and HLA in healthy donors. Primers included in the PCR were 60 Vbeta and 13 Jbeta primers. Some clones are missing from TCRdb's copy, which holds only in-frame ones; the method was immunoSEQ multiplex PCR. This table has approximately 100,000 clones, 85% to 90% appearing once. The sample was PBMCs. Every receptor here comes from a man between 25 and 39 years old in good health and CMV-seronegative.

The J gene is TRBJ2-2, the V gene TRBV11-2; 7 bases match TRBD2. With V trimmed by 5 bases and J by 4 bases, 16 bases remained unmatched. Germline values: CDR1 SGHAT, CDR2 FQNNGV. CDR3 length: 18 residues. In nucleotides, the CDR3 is TGTGCCAGCAGCCGAAGAGTACCGGGACTATCCGTCACCGGGGAGCTGTTTTTT. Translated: CASSRRVPGLSVTGELFF.

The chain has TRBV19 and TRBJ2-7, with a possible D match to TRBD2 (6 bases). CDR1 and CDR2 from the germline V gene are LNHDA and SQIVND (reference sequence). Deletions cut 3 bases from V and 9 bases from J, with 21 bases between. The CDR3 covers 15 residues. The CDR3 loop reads CASSIAGTSPGVQYF. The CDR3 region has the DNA TGTGCCAGTAGTATCGCTGGGACCTCCCCGGGGGTGCAGTACTTC.

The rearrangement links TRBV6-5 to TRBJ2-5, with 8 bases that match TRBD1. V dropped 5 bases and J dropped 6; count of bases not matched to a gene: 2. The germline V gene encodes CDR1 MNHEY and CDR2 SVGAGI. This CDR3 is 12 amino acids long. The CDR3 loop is CASSRTGKTQYF. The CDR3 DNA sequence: TGTGCCAGCAGTCGGACAGGGAAGACCCAGTACTTC.

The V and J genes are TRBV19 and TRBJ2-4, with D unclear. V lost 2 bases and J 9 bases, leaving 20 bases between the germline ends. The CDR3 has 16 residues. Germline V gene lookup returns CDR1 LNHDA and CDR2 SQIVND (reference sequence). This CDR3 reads CASSIPVYRDYGIQYF. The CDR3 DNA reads TGTGCCAGTAGTATACCCGTGTATAGAGATTATGGCATTCAGTACTTC.

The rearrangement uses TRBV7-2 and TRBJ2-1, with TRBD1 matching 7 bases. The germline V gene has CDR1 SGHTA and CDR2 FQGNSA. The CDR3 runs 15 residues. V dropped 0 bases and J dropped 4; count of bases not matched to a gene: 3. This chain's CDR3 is CASSLAGQSYNEQFF. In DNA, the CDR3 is TGTGCCAGCAGCTTAGCGGGACAGTCATACAATGAGCAGTTCTTC.

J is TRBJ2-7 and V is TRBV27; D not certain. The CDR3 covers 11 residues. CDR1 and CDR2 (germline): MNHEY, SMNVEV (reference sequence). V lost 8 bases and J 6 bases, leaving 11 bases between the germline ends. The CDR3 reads CASGRFPEQYF. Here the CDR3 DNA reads TGTGCCAGCGGCAGGTTCCCCGAGCAGTACTTC.

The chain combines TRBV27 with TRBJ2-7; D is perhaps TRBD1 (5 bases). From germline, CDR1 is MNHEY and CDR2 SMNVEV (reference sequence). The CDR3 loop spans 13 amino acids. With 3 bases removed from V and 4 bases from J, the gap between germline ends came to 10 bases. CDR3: CASSFSKGYEQYF. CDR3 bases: TGTGCCAGCAGTTTCAGCAAGGGGTACGAGCAGTACTTC.

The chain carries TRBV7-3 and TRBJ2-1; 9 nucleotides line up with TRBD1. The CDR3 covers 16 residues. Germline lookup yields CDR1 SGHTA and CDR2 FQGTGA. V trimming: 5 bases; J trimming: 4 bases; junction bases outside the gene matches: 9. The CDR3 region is CASSIGGTGQYNEQFF. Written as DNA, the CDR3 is TGTGCCAGCAGCATCGGAGGGACAGGGCAATACAATGAGCAGTTCTTC.

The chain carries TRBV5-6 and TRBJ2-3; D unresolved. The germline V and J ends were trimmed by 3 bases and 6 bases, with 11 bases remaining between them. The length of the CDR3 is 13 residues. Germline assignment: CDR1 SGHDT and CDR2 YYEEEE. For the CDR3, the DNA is TGTGCCAGCAGCTATCGCCTAACGGATACGCAGTATTTT. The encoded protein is CASSYRLTDTQYF.

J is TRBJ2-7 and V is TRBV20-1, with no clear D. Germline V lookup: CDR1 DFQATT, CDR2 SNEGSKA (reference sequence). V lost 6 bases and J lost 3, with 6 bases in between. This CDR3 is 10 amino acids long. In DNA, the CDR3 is TGCAGTGCCGTAAACTACGAGCAGTACTTC. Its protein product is CSAVNYEQYF.

This CDR3 is CASGLAPSGANVLTF. The CDR3 DNA sequence: TGTGCCAGCGGCCTTGCCCCCTCTGGGGCCAACGTCCTGACTTTC. The V gene is TRBV5-6, the J gene TRBJ2-6, with D unresolved. The CDR3 spans 15 residues. The V gene lost 7 bases and the J gene lost 0 bases, with 11 bases spanning the gap. Looked up from germline, CDR1 is SGHDT and CDR2 is YYEEEE.

In nucleotides, the CDR3 is TGTGCCAGCAGCTTGGCCGCGGGTACTAGCACAGATACGCAGTATTTT. Residues: CASSLAAGTSTDTQYF. The chain combines TRBV5-4 with TRBJ2-3; D may be TRBD2 (5 bases). The length of the CDR3 is 16 residues. V gave up 0 bases and J gave up 0 bases, with 11 bases separating them. Germline V CDR1 and CDR2: SGHNT, YYREEE (reference sequence).

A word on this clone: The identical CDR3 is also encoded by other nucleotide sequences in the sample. The CDR3 reads CASSVGNQETQYF. The CDR3 nucleotides are TGTGCCAGCAGCGTGGGCAACCAAGAGACCCAGTACTTC. V and J are TRBV9 and TRBJ2-5; D unresolved. Germline assignment: CDR1 SGDLS and CDR2 YYNGEE. This CDR3 comprises 13 residues. V lost 2 bases and J 0 bases, leaving 5 bases between the germline ends.

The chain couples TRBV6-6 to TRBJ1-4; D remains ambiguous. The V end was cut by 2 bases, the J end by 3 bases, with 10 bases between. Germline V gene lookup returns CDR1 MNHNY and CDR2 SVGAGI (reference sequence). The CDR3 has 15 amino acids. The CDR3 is CASSYGLVANEKLFF. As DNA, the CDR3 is TGTGCCAGCAGTTACGGCCTCGTGGCTAATGAAAAACTGTTTTTT.

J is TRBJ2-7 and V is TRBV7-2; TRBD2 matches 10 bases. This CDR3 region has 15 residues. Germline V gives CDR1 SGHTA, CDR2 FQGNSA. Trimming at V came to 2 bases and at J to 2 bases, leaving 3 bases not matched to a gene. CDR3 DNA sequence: TGTGCCAGCAGCTTATCTAGCGGGAGTGCCTACGAGCAGTACTTC. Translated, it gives CASSLSSGSAYEQYF.

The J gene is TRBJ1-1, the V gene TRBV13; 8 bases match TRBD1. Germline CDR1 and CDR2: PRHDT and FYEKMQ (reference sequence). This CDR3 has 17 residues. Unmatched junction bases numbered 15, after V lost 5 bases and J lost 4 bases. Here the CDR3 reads CASSPAGTGGSGTEAFF. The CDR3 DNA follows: TGTGCCAGCAGCCCCGCCGGGACAGGTGGAAGTGGCACTGAAGCTTTCTTT. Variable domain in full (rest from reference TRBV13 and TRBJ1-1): AAGVIQSPRHLIKEKRETATLKCYPIPRHDTVYWYQQGPGQDPQFLISFYEKMQSDKGSIPDRFSAQQFSDYHSELNMSSLELGDSALYFCASSPAGTGGSGTEAFFGQGTRLTVV.

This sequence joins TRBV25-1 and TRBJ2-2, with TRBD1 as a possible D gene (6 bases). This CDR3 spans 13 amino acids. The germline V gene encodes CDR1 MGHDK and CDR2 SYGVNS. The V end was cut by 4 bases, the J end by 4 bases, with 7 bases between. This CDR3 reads CASSAQGTGELFF. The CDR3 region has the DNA TGTGCCAGCAGTGCACAGGGCACCGGGGAGCTGTTTTTT. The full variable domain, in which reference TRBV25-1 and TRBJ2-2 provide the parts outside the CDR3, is EADIYQTPRYLVIGTGKKITLECSQTMGHDKMYWYQQDPGMELHLIHYSYGVNSTEKGDLSSESTVSRIRTEHFPLTLESARPSHTSQYLCASSAQGTGELFFGEGSRLTVL.

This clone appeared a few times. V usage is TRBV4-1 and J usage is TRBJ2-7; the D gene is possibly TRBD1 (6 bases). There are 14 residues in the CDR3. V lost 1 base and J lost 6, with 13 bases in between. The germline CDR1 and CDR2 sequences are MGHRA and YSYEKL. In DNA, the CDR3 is TGCGCCAGCAGCCAAGCAACAGGGTTCGGCGAGCAGTACTTC. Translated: CASSQATGFGEQYF.

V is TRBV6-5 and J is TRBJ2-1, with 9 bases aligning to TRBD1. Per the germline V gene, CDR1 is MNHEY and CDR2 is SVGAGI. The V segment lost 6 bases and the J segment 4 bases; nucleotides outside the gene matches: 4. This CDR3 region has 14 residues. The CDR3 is CASRTTGGYNEQFF. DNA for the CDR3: TGTGCCAGCAGGACGACAGGGGGGTACAATGAGCAGTTCTTC.

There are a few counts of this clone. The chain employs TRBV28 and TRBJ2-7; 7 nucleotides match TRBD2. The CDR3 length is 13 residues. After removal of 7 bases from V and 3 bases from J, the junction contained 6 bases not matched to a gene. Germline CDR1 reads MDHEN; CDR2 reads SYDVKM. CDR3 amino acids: CASISAGRYEQYF. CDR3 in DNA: TGTGCCAGCATTTCAGCGGGACGCTACGAGCAGTACTTC. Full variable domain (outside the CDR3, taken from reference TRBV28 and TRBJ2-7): DVKVTQSSRYLVKRTGEKVFLECVQDMDHENMFWYRQDPGLGLRLIYFSYDVKMKEKGDIPEGYSVSREKKERFSLILESASTNQTSMYLCASISAGRYEQYFGPGTRLTVT.

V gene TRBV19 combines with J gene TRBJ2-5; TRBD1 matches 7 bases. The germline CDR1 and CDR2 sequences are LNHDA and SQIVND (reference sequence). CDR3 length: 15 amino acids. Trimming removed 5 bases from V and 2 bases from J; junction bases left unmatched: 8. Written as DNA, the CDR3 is TGTGCCAGTAGTCCGACGACAGGGTGGCAAGAGACCCAGTACTTC. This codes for CASSPTTGWQETQYF.

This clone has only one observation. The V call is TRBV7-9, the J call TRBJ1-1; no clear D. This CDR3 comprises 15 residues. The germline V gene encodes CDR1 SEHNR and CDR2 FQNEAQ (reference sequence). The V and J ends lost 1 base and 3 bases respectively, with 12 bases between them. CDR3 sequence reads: CASSLVFSVDTEAFF. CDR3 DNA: TGTGCCAGCAGCTTAGTCTTCTCAGTGGACACTGAAGCTTTCTTT.

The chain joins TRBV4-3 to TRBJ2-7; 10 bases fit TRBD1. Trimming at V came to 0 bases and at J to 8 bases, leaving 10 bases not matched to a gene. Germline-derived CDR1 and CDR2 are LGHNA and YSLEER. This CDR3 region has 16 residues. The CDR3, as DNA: TGCGCCAGCAGCCAAGAAGGTCTTTTGGACAGGGGGAAGCAGTACTTC. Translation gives CASSQEGLLDRGKQYF.

The CDR3 is CASSLVQGSTDTQYF. The CDR3 DNA follows: TGTGCCAGCAGCTTGGTTCAGGGCAGCACAGATACGCAGTATTTT. The chain carries TRBV5-6 and TRBJ2-3, with a tentative D call TRBD1 (5 bases). Per germline, CDR1 SGHDT and CDR2 YYEEEE. Trimming removed 0 bases at V and 0 bases at J, with 8 bases between. There are 15 residues in the CDR3.

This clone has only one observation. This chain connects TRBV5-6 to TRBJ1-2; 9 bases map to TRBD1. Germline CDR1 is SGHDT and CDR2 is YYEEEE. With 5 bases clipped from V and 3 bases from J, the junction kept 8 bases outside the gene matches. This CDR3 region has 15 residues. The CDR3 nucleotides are TGTGCCAGCAGTCCTGACAGGGGGAAGGACTATGGCTACACCTTC. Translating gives CASSPDRGKDYGYTF. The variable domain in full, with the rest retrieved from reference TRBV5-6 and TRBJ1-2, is DAGVTQSPTHLIKTRGQQVTLRCSPKSGHDTVSWYQQALGQGPQFIFQYYEEEERQRGNFPDRFSGHQFPNYSSELNVNALLLGDSALYLCASSPDRGKDYGYTFGSGTRLTVV.

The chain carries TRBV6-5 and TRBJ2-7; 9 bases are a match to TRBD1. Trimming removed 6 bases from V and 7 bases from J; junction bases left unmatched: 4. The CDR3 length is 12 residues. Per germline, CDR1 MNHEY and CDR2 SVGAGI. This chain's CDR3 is CASSRTGEEQYF. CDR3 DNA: TGTGCCAGCAGCCGGACAGGGGAGGAGCAGTACTTC.

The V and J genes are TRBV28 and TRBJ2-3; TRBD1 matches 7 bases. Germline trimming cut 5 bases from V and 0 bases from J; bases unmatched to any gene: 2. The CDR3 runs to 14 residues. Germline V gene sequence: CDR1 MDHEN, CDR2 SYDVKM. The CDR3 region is CASSTGASTDTQYF. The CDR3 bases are TGTGCCAGCAGTACAGGGGCCAGCACAGATACGCAGTATTTT.